A selection of T cell receptor beta chains follows, all from one sample in a study of early T cells in non-severe SARS-CoV-2 infection. Each CDR3 protein is one row after TCRdb ran MiXCR on the 5' RACE reads. The profile shows about 83,000 distinct CDR3 sequences, under 11% of them singletons. Sample: whole blood, taken at baseline. The receptors come from an adult who was a healthcare worker with PCR-confirmed SARS-CoV-2 infection or an uninfected control (not recorded which). Both conserved end residues are part of each CDR3. The D gene is left open where the match is weak. Size tells how often a clone was seen (once, few, many) or the class of an expanded clone, and some rows leave it out.

TRBV15	TRBJ2-3	-	many	TGTGCCACCAGCACCAGAGGAACCCATACGCAGTATTTT	CATSTRGTHTQYF
TRBV11-1	TRBJ2-7	-	-	TGTGCCAGCGGATCAGGGGACTCCTACGAGCAGTACTTC	CASGSGDSYEQYF
TRBV24-1	TRBJ2-1	TRBD2	-	TGTGCCACCAGTGATACTAGCGGGAGGGGTGAGCAGTTCTTC	CATSDTSGRGEQFF
TRBV11-2	TRBJ1-2	TRBD1	many	TGTGCCAGCAGCTTCGGTAGACAGGGTCGGCATGGGTACTATGGCTACACCTTC	CASSFGRQGRHGYYGYTF
TRBV5-6	TRBJ2-1	TRBD2	few	TGTGCCAGCAGCTCCCCGGGACTAGCGGGAGACGCCTACAATGAGCAGTTCTTC	CASSSPGLAGDAYNEQFF
TRBV27	TRBJ1-2	TRBD1	-	TGTGCCAGCAGCAGGGAGGGGGCGGCCTATGGCTACACCTTC	CASSREGAAYGYTF
TRBV5-1	TRBJ2-3	TRBD2	few	TGCGCCAGCAGCTTGGCCGGGGACTACACAGATACGCAGTATTTT	CASSLAGDYTDTQYF
TRBV11-1	TRBJ2-1	TRBD2	many	TGTGCCAGTTCCGGAGGTCTAGCGGGACACAATGAGCAGTTCTTC	CASSGGLAGHNEQFF
TRBV7-2	TRBJ2-1	TRBD2	many	TGTGCCAGCAGCCCCAGCGGGAGCCTGAATGAGCAGTTCTTC	CASSPSGSLNEQFF
TRBV2	TRBJ2-1	TRBD2	few	TGTGCCAGCGCGGGACTAGCGGGGGATTACAATGAGCAGTTCTTC	CASAGLAGDYNEQFF
TRBV28	TRBJ2-7	TRBD1	-	TGTGCCAGCTCCGGGACAGGCGACAATTACGAGCAGTACTTC	CASSGTGDNYEQYF
TRBV12-3/TRBV12-4	TRBJ1-5	-	few	TGTGCCAGCGCCTTAGCTGGCAATCAGCCCCAGCATTTT	CASALAGNQPQHF
TRBV24-1	TRBJ2-1	-	-	TGTGCCACCAGTGATGCCACTGGGACTGGATCATACAATGAGCAGTTCTTC	CATSDATGTGSYNEQFF
TRBV7-9	TRBJ2-1	-	many	TGTGCCAGCAGCTTAATGACTAGTCGGCAGTTCTTC	CASSLMTSRQFF
TRBV12-3/TRBV12-4	TRBJ1-1	TRBD1	few	TGTGCCAGCACTTCGAACAGGGGGAACACTGAAGCTTTCTTT	CASTSNRGNTEAFF
TRBV10-3	TRBJ2-7	TRBD2	many	TGTGCCATCAGTGAGCCCGGGACTAGCGGGAGTACCTACGAGCAGTACTTC	CAISEPGTSGSTYEQYF
TRBV18	TRBJ1-4	-	few	TGTGCCAGCTCACCACAGGGAATGGCTGAAAAACTGTTTTTT	CASSPQGMAEKLFF
TRBV12-3/TRBV12-4	TRBJ1-2	TRBD1	-	TGTGCCAGCAGTTTAGGACAGGGCTCATTCTATGGCTACACCTTC	CASSLGQGSFYGYTF
TRBV10-3	TRBJ1-2	TRBD1	-	TGTGCCATCAGGGGACAGGGCTATGGCTACACCTTC	CAIRGQGYGYTF
TRBV12-3/TRBV12-4	TRBJ1-2	-	many	TGTGCCAGCAGCCGCTCGGGGTCGGCCTATGGCTACACCTTC	CASSRSGSAYGYTF
TRBV6-6	TRBJ1-6	-	many	TGTGCCAGCAGTTACGAGATAAGCTCACCCCTCCACTTT	CASSYEISSPLHF
TRBV7-2	TRBJ1-1	TRBD1	many	TGTGCCAGCAGCTTAGGCCGATTAGGGACAGGGGGCCGCCGGAGGGCTGAAGCTTTCTTT	CASSLGRLGTGGRRRAEAFF
TRBV20-1	TRBJ2-4	-	few	TGCAGTGCTAGGAGACGTGTGTATGGGGGAAAAGCCAAAAACATTCAGTACTTC	CSARRRVYGGKAKNIQYF
TRBV5-1	TRBJ1-3	-	few	TGCGCCAGCAGTTCTTCCTCTGGAAACACCATATATTTT	CASSSSSGNTIYF
TRBV24-1	TRBJ2-2	TRBD1	many	TGTGCCACCAGTGAGGTGGACAGGGACACCGGGGAGCTGTTTTTT	CATSEVDRDTGELFF
TRBV15	TRBJ2-1	-	-	TGTGCCACCAGCAGAGTAGGATACAATGAGCAGTTCTTC	CATSRVGYNEQFF
TRBV6-2/TRBV6-3	TRBJ1-5	-	-	TGTGCCAGCAGTTACTTGGGACTTAATCAGCCCCAGCATTTT	CASSYLGLNQPQHF
TRBV15	TRBJ1-4	-	many	TGTGCCACCAGTCCCACAGGGTCTTATGAAAAACTGTTTTTT	CATSPTGSYEKLFF
TRBV24-1	TRBJ2-1	-	many	TGTGCCACCGGTGGGCACGACCGTCGGGGTGAGCAGTTCTTC	CATGGHDRRGEQFF
TRBV5-1	TRBJ1-3	-	few	TGCGCCAGCAGCCCACTGGGCGGAGGATTTTCCTCTGGAAACACCATATATTTT	CASSPLGGGFSSGNTIYF
TRBV3-1	TRBJ2-1	-	-	TGTGCCAGCAGCACCCCCGGCACGGCCCAGTTCTTC	CASSTPGTAQFF
TRBV28	TRBJ2-4	TRBD1	few	TGTGCCAGCAGTTTATCAGGGGGCAGGAAAAACATTCAGTACTTC	CASSLSGGRKNIQYF
TRBV7-9	TRBJ2-1	-	-	TGTGCCAGCAGCTTAGACCCCAGGTACAATGAGCAGTTCTTC	CASSLDPRYNEQFF
TRBV19	TRBJ2-5	TRBD1	many	TGTGCCACCAGCCGGAGGGACAGGGCGGGAGAGACCCAGTACTTC	CATSRRDRAGETQYF
TRBV10-2	TRBJ2-2	-	many	TGCGCCAGCACTCTAGGGAACACCGGGGAGCTGTTTTTT	CASTLGNTGELFF
TRBV5-1	TRBJ2-7	-	-	TGCGCCAGCAGCTTCAACGGAATCTACGAGCAGTACTTC	CASSFNGIYEQYF
TRBV15	TRBJ2-7	-	-	TGTGCCACCAGCAGAGTGCCTAGCTCCTACGAGCAGTACTTC	CATSRVPSSYEQYF
TRBV19	TRBJ2-6	-	many	TGTGCCAGTAGTATGACAGCTGGGGCCAACGTCCTGACTTTC	CASSMTAGANVLTF
TRBV7-2	TRBJ2-7	TRBD2	many	TGTGCCAGCAGCTTAAGGACGGGAGGGCCGGTCGAGCAGTACTTC	CASSLRTGGPVEQYF
TRBV7-6	TRBJ1-3	-	few	TGTGCCAGCGAGGTGGGGCTCGGGGGCACCATATATTTT	CASEVGLGGTIYF
TRBV27	TRBJ2-2	-	few	TGTGCCAGCAGACAAATCACCGGGGAGCTGTTTTTT	CASRQITGELFF
TRBV25-1	TRBJ1-5	-	few	TGTGCCAGCAGTGATTTCCCGGGATCACCCCAGCATTTT	CASSDFPGSPQHF
TRBV13	TRBJ1-1	-	many	TGTGCCAGCAGCTTGAGAAAGGGAGAAGCTTTCTTT	CASSLRKGEAFF
TRBV12-3/TRBV12-4	TRBJ2-1	TRBD2	-	TGTGCCAGCAGTTTAGGGGGAGGGTGGAACAATGAGCAGTTCTTC	CASSLGGGWNNEQFF
TRBV7-9	TRBJ1-4	TRBD1	many	TGTGCCAGCAGCTCCCCAGGGGGCGAGGGGTTGAAACTGTTTTTT	CASSSPGGEGLKLFF
TRBV7-2	TRBJ2-6	-	few	TGTGCCAGCAGCTTAGTAACCTACGGGGTTCTCAACTCTGGGGCCAACGTCCTGACTTTC	CASSLVTYGVLNSGANVLTF
TRBV2	TRBJ2-1	TRBD2	many	TGTGCCAGCATGCGGCTAGCGGGAGGTTATGAGCAGTTCTTC	CASMRLAGGYEQFF
TRBV6-6	TRBJ2-5	TRBD2	-	TGTGCCAGCAGTTTTCTAGCGGGAGAGACCCAGTACTTC	CASSFLAGETQYF
TRBV12-3/TRBV12-4	TRBJ1-1	-	many	TGTGCCAGCAGTACAGAGAACACTGAAGCTTTCTTT	CASSTENTEAFF
TRBV18	TRBJ2-1	-	-	TGTGCCAGCTCACCACCGGCACTCTACAATGAGCAGTTCTTC	CASSPPALYNEQFF
TRBV5-4	TRBJ2-2	-	many	TGTGCCAGCAGCTTGGAACGGGACCCCGGGGAGCTGTTTTTT	CASSLERDPGELFF